Below, 30 T cell receptor beta chains from the same sample are listed, as sequenced in a study of blood T cells in healthy people across ages. Primed by a sample-barcoded 5' primer and a J-beta primer mix, a second PCR proceeded for about 7 to 11 cycles. TCRdb re-analysed the 5' RACE reads in MiXCR, keeping a single row per CDR3 protein. This table has 700,000 or so distinct CDR3 sequences, 22% appearing once. Sequences were obtained from blood. Receptors were obtained from a man aged 70-80 years in good health.

This chain joins TRBV9 and TRBJ2-3; TRBD2 matches at 9 bases. Germline values: CDR1 SGDLS, CDR2 YYNGEE. With 1 base clipped from V and 5 bases from J, the junction kept 5 bases outside the gene matches. There are 15 residues in the CDR3. Here the CDR3 DNA reads TGTGCCAGCAGCGTAAGTTCTAGCGGGATAGATACGCAGTATTTT. Translation gives CASSVSSSGIDTQYF.

This clonotype was seen more than once but under ten times. The genes are TRBV5-1 and TRBJ1-1; D is unclear. CDR1 is SGHRS, CDR2 YFSETQ, per germline. The CDR3 has 14 amino acids. The germline V and J ends were trimmed by 0 bases and 0 bases, with 6 bases remaining between them. The DNA of the CDR3 is TGCGCCAGCAGCTTGGTAGATTTGAACACTGAAGCTTTCTTT. This encodes CASSLVDLNTEAFF.

A note on this clonotype: An end of the junction does not agree with germline; a read error may underlie this. V and J are TRBV29-1 and TRBJ2-5; D gene unclear. The germline V gene has CDR1 SQVTM and CDR2 ANQGSEA. This CDR3 contains 11 residues. The CDR3 region is CSVERPHEQSF. CDR3 nucleotide sequence: TGCAGCGTTGAACGGCCCCATGAGCAGTCCTTC.

The genes are TRBV4-2 and TRBJ2-1; possible D gene TRBD2, 6 bases. The CDR3 has 16 amino acids. CDR1 is LGHNA and CDR2 is YNFKEQ in the germline V gene. The germline V and J ends were trimmed by 3 bases and 4 bases, with 16 bases remaining between them. CDR3 loop: CASSQKGRSTYNEQFF. CDR3 nucleotide sequence: TGTGCCAGCAGCCAGAAGGGGAGGTCTACTTACAATGAGCAGTTCTTC.

The V gene is TRBV5-1, the J gene TRBJ1-1, with a tentative D call TRBD1 (6 bases). Per the germline V gene, CDR1 is SGHRS and CDR2 is YFSETQ. The CDR3 length is 14 residues. V was shortened by 5 bases and J by 8 bases, with 19 bases between the two germline ends. CDR3 bases: TGCGCCAGCAGTTCCACCCTGACAGGAGGCGAAGCTTTCTTT. Protein sequence: CASSSTLTGGEAFF.

This clonotype has only a few counts. The chain joins TRBV20-1 to TRBJ2-1; D possibly corresponds to TRBD1 (8 bases). The J call is in doubt because the DNA end fits TRBJ2-5 better. The CDR3 length is 15 residues. In germline, CDR1 is DFQATT, CDR2 SNEGSKA (reference sequence). This CDR3 is CSARSAQGAGATQYF. The CDR3 DNA is TGCAGTGCTAGATCCGCCCAGGGGGCGGGAGCGACCCAGTACTTC.

The chain uses TRBV12-3 or TRBV12-4 and TRBJ2-3, with 8 nucleotides matching TRBD2. Trimming removed 2 bases from V and 4 bases from J; junction bases left unmatched: 5. The CDR3 has 15 residues. The CDR3 DNA follows: TGTGCCAGCAGTTTAAGATCGGGGGGGCCAGATACGCAGTATTTT. Translated: CASSLRSGGPDTQYF.

This clonotype was found once. This chain links TRBV5-1 with TRBJ2-1; 10 bases align to TRBD2. Germline-derived CDR1 and CDR2 are SGHRS and YFSETQ. The V gene end was trimmed by 0 bases and the J gene end by 4 bases; junction bases not matched to a gene: 4. The CDR3 totals 16 residues. The chain's CDR3 is CASSLDLAGVYNEQFF. The CDR3 DNA sequence: TGCGCCAGCAGCTTGGACCTAGCGGGAGTTTACAATGAGCAGTTCTTC. The full variable domain, completed using reference TRBV5-1 and TRBJ2-1, is KAGVTQTPRYLIKTRGQQVTLSCSPISGHRSVSWYQQTPGQGLQFLFEYFSETQRNKGNFPGRFSGRQFSNSRSEMNVSTLELGDSALYLCASSLDLAGVYNEQFFGPGTRLTVL.

The V call is TRBV6-4, the J call TRBJ2-5, with 10 bases matching TRBD2. Germline trimming cut 3 bases from V and 5 bases from J; bases unmatched to any gene: 18. Germline CDR1 MRHNA, CDR2 SNTAGT. The CDR3 covers 19 residues. The CDR3 spells CASSDLAPSGREFGETQYF. CDR3 nucleotides: TGTGCCAGCAGTGATTTAGCGCCTAGCGGGAGAGAGTTTGGGGAGACCCAGTACTTC.

This chain connects TRBV7-7 to TRBJ2-5; 12 positions agree with TRBD2. The germline V gene encodes CDR1 SSHAT and CDR2 FNYEAQ (reference sequence). CDR3 size: 16 residues. V lost 3 bases, J lost 1 base, and 3 bases stayed unmatched. CDR3 nucleotides: TGTGCCAGCAGCTTTGGGACTAGCGGGTTCCAAGAGACCCAGTACTTC. This gives the protein CASSFGTSGFQETQYF.

The chain has TRBV6-1 and TRBJ2-7; 8 positions match TRBD2. The J call may be incorrect, as the DNA end agrees better with TRBJ2-1. This CDR3 comprises 14 residues. Looked up from germline, CDR1 is MNHNS and CDR2 is SASEGT. CDR3 amino acids: CAIRSGLVVNEQFF. CDR3 in DNA: TGTGCCATACGCTCGGGACTAGTCGTCAATGAGCAGTTCTTC.

This clonotype was detected only a few times. The chain couples TRBV12-3 or TRBV12-4 to TRBJ2-3; no definite D call. Trimming removed 5 bases at V and 9 bases at J, with 12 bases between. This CDR3 contains 12 residues. The CDR3 spells CASSIRLETQYF. CDR3 bases: TGTGCCAGCAGTATCAGGCTGGAGACGCAGTATTTT.

V usage is TRBV12-3 or TRBV12-4 and J usage is TRBJ2-5; 11 nucleotides agree with TRBD2. Trimming cost V 3 bases and J 4 bases; bases outside gene matches: 10. The CDR3 runs to 17 residues. The CDR3 here is CASSFRLAGGQRETQYF. CDR3 bases: TGTGCCAGCAGTTTCCGGCTAGCGGGGGGTCAAAGAGAGACCCAGTACTTC.

The genes are TRBV5-1 and TRBJ2-5; 9 bases are a match to TRBD1. CDR1 and CDR2 from the germline V gene are SGHRS and YFSETQ. The CDR3 runs to 14 residues. The V and J ends lost 3 bases and 3 bases, in that order; junction bases with no gene match: 3. The CDR3, as DNA: TGCGCCAGCAGCTGGGACAGGGAGAAAGAGACCCAGTACTTC. As protein: CASSWDREKETQYF.

The table lists this clonotype with a few counts. Here the CDR3 reads CASSSTSGRFRTSYNEQFF. Here the CDR3 DNA reads TGTGCCAGCAGCTCCACTAGCGGGAGATTCCGAACCTCCTACAATGAGCAGTTCTTC. The V gene is TRBV7-2, the J gene TRBJ2-1; 11 nucleotides line up with TRBD2. Germline CDR1 SGHTA, CDR2 FQGNSA. V trimming: 4 bases; J trimming: 0 bases; junction bases outside the gene matches: 11. This CDR3 has 19 residues.

The J gene is TRBJ1-5, the V gene TRBV18; no firm D call. CDR3 length: 16 residues. The ends were cut back, 0 bases at V and 2 bases at J, with 11 bases in the middle. CDR1 is KGHSH, CDR2 LQKENI, per germline. As DNA, the CDR3 is TGTGCCAGCTCACCACCGGAGTTTCGGGGCAATCAGCCCCAGCATTTT. This sequence encodes CASSPPEFRGNQPQHF.

The J gene is TRBJ2-1, the V gene TRBV14, with D uncertain. CDR3 size: 14 residues. V was cut by 4 bases and J by 5 bases, with 12 bases left in between. Per the germline V gene, CDR1 is SGHDN and CDR2 is FVKESK. The CDR3 DNA is TGTGCCAGCAGCCGCCGACTGGATCACAATGAGCAGTTCTTC. It yields the protein CASSRRLDHNEQFF.

The chain has TRBV7-2 and TRBJ2-2; D uncertain. Trimming stripped 5 bases from V and 4 bases from J, with 17 bases between. Germline V CDR1 and CDR2: SGHTA, FQGNSA. This CDR3 has 16 amino acids. Here the CDR3 reads CASSRSPAVGTGELFF. The DNA of the CDR3 is TGTGCCAGCAGCCGCTCGCCGGCGGTTGGCACCGGGGAGCTGTTTTTT.

CDR3 sequence (DNA): TGTGCCAGCACCCGCGGGGGATTGGGCCAAGAGACCCAGTACTTC. This codes for CASTRGGLGQETQYF. The V gene is TRBV28, the J gene TRBJ2-5; 7 bases align to TRBD2. V lost 7 bases and J lost 1; bases outside the gene matches: 9. CDR1 and CDR2 from the germline V gene are MDHEN and SYDVKM. The CDR3 contains 15 residues. Complete variable domain (other parts from reference TRBV28 and TRBJ2-5): DVKVTQSSRYLVKRTGEKVFLECVQDMDHENMFWYRQDPGLGLRLIYFSYDVKMKEKGDIPEGYSVSREKKERFSLILESASTNQTSMYLCASTRGGLGQETQYFGPGTRLLVL.

The V and J genes are TRBV29-1 and TRBJ2-3; the D call may be TRBD1 or TRBD2 (5 bases each). Trimming shortened V by 6 bases and J by 7 bases, and 14 bases separated the two germline ends. The CDR3 runs to 12 residues. Germline CDR1 and CDR2: SQVTM and ANQGSEA. CDR3 DNA: TGCAGCGTGAAGCCTGGGGGACATACGCAGTATTTT. Amino acids: CSVKPGGHTQYF.

The chain joins TRBV9 to TRBJ1-1; weak D call: TRBD1 (6 bases). The V gene's germline CDR1 is SGDLS and CDR2 YYNGEE. CDR3 length: 15 amino acids. V lost 4 bases and J lost 0, with 13 bases in between. The CDR3: CASSRDGDMNTEAFF. In DNA, the CDR3 is TGTGCCAGCAGCAGGGACGGGGACATGAACACTGAAGCTTTCTTT.

Only a few counts were recorded for this clonotype. The chain links TRBV9 to TRBJ2-2; D gene uncertain. Germline CDR1 is SGDLS and CDR2 is YYNGEE. This CDR3 is built from 14 residues. V lost 0 bases to trimming and J lost 6 bases, with 9 bases between them. CDR3 region: CASSVGRAAGELFF. The CDR3, as DNA: TGTGCCAGCAGCGTAGGCCGGGCGGCCGGGGAGCTGTTTTTT.

This clonotype was seen a handful of times. This chain uses TRBV2 with TRBJ2-3, with D perhaps matching TRBD1 or TRBD2 (5 bases each). Looked up from germline, CDR1 is SNHLY and CDR2 is FYNNEI. The CDR3 totals 13 residues. V was shortened by 8 bases and J by 3 bases, with 12 bases between the two germline ends. The CDR3 here is CASVWGGTDTQYF. CDR3 coding DNA: TGTGCCAGCGTGTGGGGCGGGACAGATACGCAGTATTTT.

The chain couples TRBV6-4 to TRBJ2-1, with D possibly being TRBD1 (5 bases). The CDR3 totals 15 residues. V was shortened by 4 bases and J by 0 bases, with 10 bases between the two germline ends. CDR1 MRHNA and CDR2 SNTAGT come from the germline V gene. The CDR3 reads CASSASQGSYNEQFF. The CDR3 nucleotides are TGTGCCAGCAGTGCCAGCCAGGGCTCCTACAATGAGCAGTTCTTC.

The rearrangement uses TRBV12-3 or TRBV12-4 and TRBJ2-5; a weak D match, TRBD1 (5 bases). The DNA end lines up better with TRBJ2-7; the J call may be wrong. The CDR3 consists of 12 residues. CDR3 DNA: TGTGCCAGCAGAGATAGGGGATACGAGCAGTACGTC. It codes for CASRDRGYEQYV.

V is TRBV6-6 and J is TRBJ2-3; perhaps TRBD1 as D (6 bases). This CDR3 is built from 15 residues. Germline V gene lookup returns CDR1 MNHNY and CDR2 SVGAGI (reference sequence). V was pared by 2 bases and J by 2 bases, with 11 bases between. CDR3 nucleotide sequence: TGTGCCAGCAGTTACGGCAGGGGCTTCACAGATACGCAGTATTTT. Amino acid sequence: CASSYGRGFTDTQYF.

This clonotype was picked up a small number of times. V gene TRBV11-1 combines with J gene TRBJ2-5; 8 bases are a match to TRBD2. Trimming took 2 bases from V and 5 from J; bases not matched to a gene: 7. This CDR3 is built from 15 residues. Germline-derived CDR1 and CDR2 are SGHAT and FQDESV (reference sequence). In DNA form, the CDR3 reads TGTGCCAGCAGCTTATCCGGGACTAGTTTTGAGACCCAGTACTTC. It is translated as CASSLSGTSFETQYF.

This clonotype has only a few counts. The chain links TRBV3-1 to TRBJ2-5, with TRBD2 matching 11 bases. This CDR3 is 17 amino acids long. In germline, CDR1 is LGHDT, CDR2 YNNKEL (reference sequence). With 4 bases clipped from V and 0 bases from J, the junction kept 7 bases outside the gene matches. The CDR3 nucleotides are TGTGCCAGCAGCCGCCGCGGGACTAGCGGTTACCAAGAGACCCAGTACTTC. It encodes CASSRRGTSGYQETQYF.

The chain has TRBV27 and TRBJ1-2; 7 nucleotides match TRBD1. The V and J ends lost 2 bases and 8 bases, in that order; junction bases with no gene match: 8. This CDR3 has 14 amino acids. Germline V gene sequence: CDR1 MNHEY, CDR2 SMNVEV (reference sequence). The CDR3 DNA reads as TGTGCCAGCAGTTTAAGGGAGGGGGCGTGGGGCTACACCTTC. Residues: CASSLREGAWGYTF.

This clonotype was observed a handful of times. This chain connects TRBV5-1 to TRBJ2-5; tentative D call: TRBD2 (6 bases). Judging by the DNA end, TRBJ2-1 fits better; the J call may be wrong. Germline assignment: CDR1 SGHRS and CDR2 YFSETQ. The CDR3 contains 14 residues. In DNA, the CDR3 is TGCGCCAGCGCATCCCTCGGAGGGGTAAATGAGCAGTTCTTC. Residues: CASASLGGVNEQFF.